The next 23 T cell receptor beta chains were all read from a single sample in a study of OX40 agonist ivuxolimab in advanced cancers. TCRdb's copy holds only in-frame clones and misses some; the assay was immunoSEQ multiplex PCR. The sample has 5,000 to 6,500 clones; 70% to 80% are singletons. The sequencing here drew on CD4+ or CD8+ T cells sorted from blood, taken in a trial of the OX40 agonist ivuxolimab. These receptors originate from an adult with an advanced solid tumor such as melanoma, head and neck, liver or kidney cancer.

The V call is TRBV11-2, the J call TRBJ1-5; D uncertain. Germline V CDR1 and CDR2: SGHAT, FQNNGV. CDR3 size: 15 residues. V was clipped by 5 bases and J by 3 bases, with 14 bases between them. In nucleotides, the CDR3 is TGTGCCAGCAGCCCCGGAGGGTATAACAATCAGCCCCAGCATTTT. It translates to CASSPGGYNNQPQHF.

This clone is large (0.1 to 1%). V usage is TRBV7-9 and J usage is TRBJ1-3; D gene ambiguous. The CDR3 spans 15 residues. V was shortened by 10 bases and J by 4 bases, with 20 bases between the two germline ends. The V gene's germline CDR1 is SEHNR and CDR2 FQNEAQ (reference sequence). The CDR3 bases are TGTGCCACCGATATGACCTCAAGTGGGGGAAACACCATATATTTT. Protein: CATDMTSSGGNTIYF. The complete variable domain, with remaining parts taken from reference TRBV7-9 and TRBJ1-3, reads DTGVSQNPRHKITKRGQNVTFRCDPISEHNRLYWYRQTLGQGPEFLTYFQNEAQLEKSRLLSDRFSAERPKGSFSTLEIQRTEQGDSAMYLCATDMTSSGGNTIYFGEGSWLTVV.

The chain carries TRBV7-9 and TRBJ1-2; the D is unclear. V lost 4 bases and J 2 bases, leaving 8 bases between the germline ends. Germline CDR1 is SEHNR and CDR2 is FQNEAQ (reference sequence). The CDR3 totals 13 residues. The CDR3 nucleotides read TGTGCCAGCAGCTCCGGTGAGAACTATGGCTACACCTTC. It is translated as CASSSGENYGYTF.

The chain employs TRBV27 and TRBJ1-4; D may be TRBD1 (5 bases). CDR1 is MNHEY and CDR2 is SMNVEV in the germline V gene (reference sequence). The ends were cut back, 3 bases at V and 11 bases at J, with 7 bases in the middle. This CDR3 contains 11 residues. The CDR3 reads CASSFGGKLFF. In DNA, the CDR3 is TGTGCCAGCAGTTTTGGGGGGAAACTGTTTTTT.

This chain uses TRBV19 with TRBJ1-5; the D is unclear. Germline CDR1 reads LNHDA; CDR2 reads SQIVND (reference sequence). This CDR3 has 13 residues. Trimming cost V 0 bases and J 7 bases, with 7 bases left between them. The CDR3 coding sequence is TGTGCCAGTAGTATAGATACGGACCAGCCCCAGCATTTT. Translating it yields CASSIDTDQPQHF.

This clone is a singleton in its sample. This chain connects TRBV12-5 to TRBJ1-2; D not resolved. Trimming shortened V by 6 bases and J by 4 bases, and 15 bases separated the two germline ends. Germline V lookup: CDR1 LGHNT, CDR2 FRNRAP. The CDR3 loop spans 14 amino acids. CDR3 protein: CASGSDGLIYGYTF. The CDR3 DNA is TGTGCTAGTGGCTCGGACGGCCTGATCTATGGCTACACCTTC.

As for this clone: Other DNA variants within this sample encode the same CDR3. This chain uses TRBV9 with TRBJ2-3; D gene ambiguous. CDR3 length: 16 amino acids. The germline CDR1 and CDR2 sequences are SGDLS and YYNGEE. The germline V and J ends were trimmed by 0 bases and 0 bases, with 11 bases remaining between them. In DNA, the CDR3 is TGTGCCAGCAGCGTAGAGTCGCAGGCTAGCACAGATACGCAGTATTTT. Translation gives CASSVESQASTDTQYF.

As concerns this clone: The same CDR3 arises from other DNA sequences in this sample as well. This chain joins TRBV7-2 and TRBJ2-1, with 7 bases lining up with TRBD2. Losses at the gene ends were 4 bases for V and 8 bases for J; bases not matched to a gene: 11. The CDR3 is made up of 15 amino acids. Germline loops: CDR1 SGHTA, CDR2 FQGNSA. CDR3 region: CASSSIAGGTDEQFF. CDR3 bases: TGTGCCAGCAGCTCCATAGCCGGGGGGACTGATGAGCAGTTCTTC.

Notes on this clone: Being one base from a much bigger clone, this may be a read error. The V and J genes are TRBV4-1 and TRBJ2-5; weak D call: TRBD2 (5 bases). This CDR3 region has 15 residues. Germline CDR1 MGHRA, CDR2 YSYEKL. CDR3 nucleotide sequence: TGTGCCAGCGGCCAAGGAAATGGAGCCGCGGAGACCCAGTACTTC. The encoded protein is CASGQGNGAAETQYF.

This chain joins TRBV5-1 and TRBJ2-7, with TRBD1 matching over 8 bases. Unmatched junction bases numbered 8, after V lost 4 bases and J lost 5 bases. Germline-derived CDR1 and CDR2 are SGHRS and YFSETQ. The CDR3 runs 14 residues. CDR3 nucleotides: TGCGCCAGCAGCCTACGGGACAGGAGGGACGAGCAGTACTTC. It is translated as CASSLRDRRDEQYF. Together with reference TRBV5-1 and TRBJ2-7, the CDR3 gives the full variable domain: KAGVTQTPRYLIKTRGQQVTLSCSPISGHRSVSWYQQTPGQGLQFLFEYFSETQRNKGNFPGRFSGRQFSNSRSEMNVSTLELGDSALYLCASSLRDRRDEQYFGPGTRLTVT.

The genes are TRBV29-1 and TRBJ2-1; 8 nucleotides align to TRBD2. CDR1 is SQVTM, CDR2 ANQGSEA, per germline. This CDR3 contains 11 residues. Unmatched junction bases numbered 2, after V lost 4 bases and J lost 9 bases. The CDR3, as DNA: TGCAGCGTTGCGGGGGGGAGTGAGCAGTTCTTC. This gives the protein CSVAGGSEQFF.

This clone was counted once. In DNA, the CDR3 is TGCGCCAGTGGAGAGGGTATGAACACTGAAGCTTTCTTT. Residues: CASGEGMNTEAFF. V usage is TRBV5-1 and J usage is TRBJ1-1; D unresolved. V was cut by 8 bases and J by 0 bases, with 11 bases left in between. This CDR3 has 13 amino acids. Per germline, CDR1 SGHRS and CDR2 YFSETQ.

V usage is TRBV9 and J usage is TRBJ2-7, with 7 bases aligning to TRBD1. The trim removed 3 bases at V and 2 bases at J, leaving 5 bases unmatched. This CDR3 is built from 14 residues. The V gene's germline CDR1 is SGDLS and CDR2 YYNGEE. In nucleotides, the CDR3 is TGTGCCAGCAGCGAGACAGGGAACCCCTACGAGCAGTACTTC. Protein: CASSETGNPYEQYF.

This chain uses TRBV5-4 with TRBJ1-1; 7 bases line up with TRBD1. Germline V lookup: CDR1 SGHNT, CDR2 YYREEE (reference sequence). V lost 5 bases, J lost 4 bases, and 5 bases stayed unmatched. The CDR3 extends over 13 amino acids. The CDR3 DNA sequence: TGTGCCAGCAGACCCTACAGGGGCACTGAAGCTTTCTTT. It specifies CASRPYRGTEAFF.

This clone occurred a few times. The rearrangement joins TRBV2 to TRBJ1-1; the D gene is possibly TRBD1 (6 bases). The CDR3 has 15 amino acids. V lost 6 bases, J lost 2 bases, and 16 bases lay in between. Germline V lookup: CDR1 SNHLY, CDR2 FYNNEI. The CDR3 DNA follows: TGTGCCAGCAGGGGGATCGACAGGCTCAACACTGAAGCTTTCTTT. Amino acids: CASRGIDRLNTEAFF.

V and J are TRBV7-6 and TRBJ2-2; 10 bases map to TRBD1. The V and J ends lost 3 bases and 0 bases, in that order; junction bases with no gene match: 4. Germline assignment: CDR1 SGHVS and CDR2 FNYEAQ. The CDR3 contains 17 residues. Here the CDR3 reads CASSFIGQGANTGELFF. The CDR3 region has the DNA TGTGCCAGCAGCTTTATAGGACAGGGGGCGAACACCGGGGAGCTGTTTTTT.

This chain uses TRBV6-5 with TRBJ2-5; TRBD2 matches at 13 bases. From germline, CDR1 is MNHEY and CDR2 SVGAGI. With 2 bases clipped from V and 7 bases from J, the junction kept 4 bases outside the gene matches. This CDR3 comprises 15 residues. CDR3 in amino acids: CASSYGTSGIGTQYF. CDR3 coding DNA: TGTGCCAGCAGTTACGGGACTAGCGGGATTGGGACCCAGTACTTC.

This clone qualifies as large. The J gene is TRBJ2-3, the V gene TRBV6-5; D gene unclear. Looked up from germline, CDR1 is MNHEY and CDR2 is SVGAGI. Trimming took 0 bases from V and 5 from J, leaving 6 bases between them. There are 13 residues in the CDR3. The CDR3, as DNA: TGTGCCAGCAGTTACTCGGACGGAGATACGCAGTATTTT. It yields the protein CASSYSDGDTQYF.

The chain couples TRBV9 to TRBJ2-3, with D perhaps given as TRBD1 or TRBD2 (5 bases each). Trimming took off 0 bases at V and 6 bases at J, with 8 bases between the two ends. CDR3 length: 13 residues. Germline-derived CDR1 and CDR2 are SGDLS and YYNGEE. The CDR3 nucleotides read TGTGCCAGCAGCGTAGGGGGGTCGGATACGCAGTATTTT. Its translation is CASSVGGSDTQYF. The full variable domain, its missing parts supplied by reference TRBV9 and TRBJ2-3, is DSGVTQTPKHLITATGQRVTLRCSPRSGDLSVYWYQQSLDQGLQFLIQYYNGEERAKGNILERFSAQQFPDLHSELNLSSLELGDSALYFCASSVGGSDTQYFGPGTRLTVL.

This clone was recorded many times. J is TRBJ2-1 and V is TRBV9, with 7 positions matching TRBD2. CDR1 is SGDLS, CDR2 YYNGEE, per germline. The CDR3 has 16 residues. V lost 3 bases to trimming and J lost 5 bases; unmatched junction nucleotides: 11. The CDR3 DNA reads as TGTGCCAGCAGCGCGTACCTAGCGGAGGACAACAATGAGCAGTTCTTC. Translating gives CASSAYLAEDNNEQFF.

This clone occurred once. This chain connects TRBV6-1 to TRBJ2-7; D gene uncertain. V was trimmed by 2 bases and J by 0 bases, leaving 8 bases between them. CDR3 length: 14 amino acids. Germline lookup yields CDR1 MNHNS and CDR2 SASEGT. The CDR3 DNA reads as TGTGCCAGCAGTGAATTCGGCAGCTCCTACGAGCAGTACTTC. Amino acids: CASSEFGSSYEQYF.

This sequence joins TRBV19 and TRBJ1-2; 11 bases line up with TRBD1. CDR1 and CDR2 (germline): LNHDA, SQIVND (reference sequence). The CDR3 is made up of 20 amino acids. V was pared by 9 bases and J by 3 bases, with 24 bases of the junction left unmatched. CDR3 loop: CASQPDRGLVVGMKDYGYTF. The CDR3 DNA follows: TGTGCCAGCCAACCGGACAGGGGGCTGGTAGTAGGAATGAAGGACTATGGCTACACCTTC.

This sequence joins TRBV19 and TRBJ1-5, with D perhaps matching TRBD1 (5 bases). The CDR3 has 14 amino acids. V lost 3 bases, J lost 2 bases, and 8 bases lay in between. The germline CDR1 and CDR2 sequences are LNHDA and SQIVND (reference sequence). The CDR3, as DNA: TGTGCCAGTAGTATTTGGGACGGCAATCAGCCCCAGCATTTT. It specifies CASSIWDGNQPQHF.